Sequencing of this T cell receptor beta chain was carried out in a study of cytomegalovirus exposure and HLA in healthy donors. Across the whole study: Early released data comprised around 80 million unique TCRs from HLA-typed donors. Study-wide findings and caveats: In a later analysis, HLA-C alleles had the fewest associated TCRs, DRB1 alleles the most. Per a later analysis, about 18,000 TCR beta sequences showed association with HLA alleles at 0.05 false discovery rate.

From germline, CDR1 is MNHNS and CDR2 SASEGT. CDR3 size: 16 residues. Trimming took 2 bases from V and 6 from J, leaving 17 bases between them. PCR was performed using 60 Vbeta and 13 Jbeta primers. Per the original data handling: About 10 million shared chains were among the about 80 million unique TCR beta chains that a later analysis counted. Sequencing was performed with immunoSEQ multiplex PCR; in TCRdb, only in-frame clones are kept and a portion is missing. Clone size and the V and J calls come from that table; the DNA yielded D and trimming. The sample lists around 140,000 clones, over 70% occurring once. As regards this clone: Its antigen is as yet unknown.

The TCR originated in a middle-aged woman in good health and CMV-seronegative. This sequence joins TRBV6-1 and TRBJ1-5, with D possibly matching TRBD1 (5 bases). The sequenced material came from PBMCs. CDR3 DNA sequence: TGTGCCAGCAGTGAATCTCTTGGACGGGGGTCTCAGCCCCAGCATTTT. This encodes CASSESLGRGSQPQHF.